The TCR beta chain under discussion was sequenced for a study of T-cell reconstitution after alpha-beta-depleted transplantation in children. During its preparation, the TCRbeta library received unique molecular identifiers. TCRdb recomputed calls from the PCR reads with MiXCR, one row per CDR3 protein. The sample holds fewer than 200,000 distinct CDR3 sequences, approximately 7% seen once. Sequenced material: PBMCs from the stem cell graft donor, taken from the stem cell graft. The receptor comes from a human donor who donated a stem cell graft to a child with Wiskott-Aldrich syndrome.

The CDR3 nucleotides are TGTGCCAGCAGCTTAGGGTTTACAGGGTTCTCTGGAAACACCATATATTTT. Translating gives CASSLGFTGFSGNTIYF. The chain uses TRBV7-2 and TRBJ1-3; weak D call: TRBD1 (6 bases). This CDR3 spans 17 amino acids. Germline CDR1 SGHTA, CDR2 FQGNSA. The V and J ends lost 1 base and 0 bases respectively, with 13 bases between them.